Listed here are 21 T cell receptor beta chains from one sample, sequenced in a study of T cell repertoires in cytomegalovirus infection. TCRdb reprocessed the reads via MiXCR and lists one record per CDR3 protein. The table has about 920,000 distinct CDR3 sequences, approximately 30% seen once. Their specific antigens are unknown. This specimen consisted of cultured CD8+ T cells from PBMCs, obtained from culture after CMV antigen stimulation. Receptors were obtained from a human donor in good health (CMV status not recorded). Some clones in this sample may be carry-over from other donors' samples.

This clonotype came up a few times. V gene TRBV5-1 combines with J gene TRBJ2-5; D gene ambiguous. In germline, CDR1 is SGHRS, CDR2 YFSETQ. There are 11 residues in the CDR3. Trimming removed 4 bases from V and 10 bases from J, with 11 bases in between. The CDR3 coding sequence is TGCGCCAGCAGCGCCTCAAGAGACCAGTACTTC. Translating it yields CASSASRDQYF.

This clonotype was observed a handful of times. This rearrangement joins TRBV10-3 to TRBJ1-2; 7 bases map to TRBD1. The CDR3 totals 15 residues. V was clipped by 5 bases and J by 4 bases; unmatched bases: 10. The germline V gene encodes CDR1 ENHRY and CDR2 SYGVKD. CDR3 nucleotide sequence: TGTGCCATCAGTCGACAGGGCGCACACATCTATGGCTACACCTTC. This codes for CAISRQGAHIYGYTF.

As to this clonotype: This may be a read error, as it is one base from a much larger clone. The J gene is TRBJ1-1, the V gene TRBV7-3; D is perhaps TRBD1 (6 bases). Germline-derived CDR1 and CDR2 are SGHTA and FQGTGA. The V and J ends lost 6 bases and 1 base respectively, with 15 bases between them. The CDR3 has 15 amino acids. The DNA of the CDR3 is TGTGCCAGCAGTACGGGACATCTAGGGAACACTGAAGCTTTCTTT. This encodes CASSTGHLGNTEAFF.

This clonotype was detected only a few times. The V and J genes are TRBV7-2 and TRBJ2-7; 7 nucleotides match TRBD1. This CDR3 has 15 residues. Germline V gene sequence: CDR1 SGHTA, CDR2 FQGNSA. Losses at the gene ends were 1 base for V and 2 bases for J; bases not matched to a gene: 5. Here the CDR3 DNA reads TGTGCCAGCAGCTTAGACAGGGGCTTCGCCTACGAGCAGTACTTC. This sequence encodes CASSLDRGFAYEQYF.

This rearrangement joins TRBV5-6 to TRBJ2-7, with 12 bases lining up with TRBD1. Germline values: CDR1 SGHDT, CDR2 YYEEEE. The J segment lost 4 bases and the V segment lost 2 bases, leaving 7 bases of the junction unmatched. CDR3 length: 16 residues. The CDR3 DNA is TGTGCCAGCAGCTTAAGCCCGGGACAGGGGGCTTACGAGCAGTACTTC. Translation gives CASSLSPGQGAYEQYF.

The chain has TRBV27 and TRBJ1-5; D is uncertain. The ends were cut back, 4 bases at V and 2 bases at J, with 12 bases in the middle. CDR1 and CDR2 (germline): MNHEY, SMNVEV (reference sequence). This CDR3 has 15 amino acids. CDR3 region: CASSSKLQGNQPQHF. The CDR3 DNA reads TGTGCCAGCAGTTCGAAATTGCAGGGCAATCAGCCCCAGCATTTT.

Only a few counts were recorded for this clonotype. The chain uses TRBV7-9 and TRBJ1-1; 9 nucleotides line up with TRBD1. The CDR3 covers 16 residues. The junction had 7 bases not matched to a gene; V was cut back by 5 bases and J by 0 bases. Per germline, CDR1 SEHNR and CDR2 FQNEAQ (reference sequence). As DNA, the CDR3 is TGTGCCAGCAGCACACGGGACAGGGTGGTGAACACTGAAGCTTTCTTT. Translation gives CASSTRDRVVNTEAFF.

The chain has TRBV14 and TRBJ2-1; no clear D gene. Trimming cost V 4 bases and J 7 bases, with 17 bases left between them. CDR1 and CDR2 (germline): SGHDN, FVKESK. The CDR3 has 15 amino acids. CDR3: CASSPRETRKNEQFF. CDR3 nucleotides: TGTGCCAGCAGCCCAAGAGAAACCAGGAAAAATGAGCAGTTCTTC.

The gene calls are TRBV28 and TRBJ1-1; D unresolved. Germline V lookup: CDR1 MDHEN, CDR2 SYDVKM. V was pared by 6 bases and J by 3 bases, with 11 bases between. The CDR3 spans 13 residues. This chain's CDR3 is CASRKYSDTEAFF. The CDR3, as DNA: TGTGCCAGCAGAAAGTATTCCGACACTGAAGCTTTCTTT.

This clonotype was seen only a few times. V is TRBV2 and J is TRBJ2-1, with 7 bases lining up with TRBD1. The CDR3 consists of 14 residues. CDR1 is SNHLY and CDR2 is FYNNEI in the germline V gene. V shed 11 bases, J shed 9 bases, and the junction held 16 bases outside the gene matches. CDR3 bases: TGTGCCTTTAGGGGTGGACAGGTCGGTCCTGAGCAGTTCTTC. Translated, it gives CAFRGGQVGPEQFF. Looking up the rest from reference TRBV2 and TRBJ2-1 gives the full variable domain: EPEVTQTPSHQVTQMGQEVILRCVPISNHLYFYWYRQILGQKVEFLVSFYNNEISEKSEIFDDQFSVERPDGSNFTLKIRSTKLEDSAMYFCAFRGGQVGPEQFFGPGTRLTVL.

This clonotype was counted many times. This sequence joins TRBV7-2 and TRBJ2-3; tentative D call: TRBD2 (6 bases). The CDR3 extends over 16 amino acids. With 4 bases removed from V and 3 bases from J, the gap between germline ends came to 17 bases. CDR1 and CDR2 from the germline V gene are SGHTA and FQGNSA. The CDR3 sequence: CASSSSLTSPTDTQYF. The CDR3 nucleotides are TGTGCCAGCAGCTCATCCCTCACTAGCCCTACAGATACGCAGTATTTT.

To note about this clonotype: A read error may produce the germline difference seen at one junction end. The CDR3 protein is CANSLWWGLADTQYF. CDR3 DNA: TGTGCCAACAGCTTGTGGTGGGGGTTGGCAGATACGCAGTATTTT. This chain links TRBV5-5 with TRBJ2-3; D possibly uses TRBD1 or TRBD2 (5 bases each). Germline CDR1 and CDR2: SGHKS and YYEKEE (reference sequence). CDR3 length: 15 residues.

The CDR3 DNA is TGTGCCAGCAGTGGGTGGGTACAGAACCCCAATGAGCAGTTCTTC. Encoded protein: CASSGWVQNPNEQFF. V is TRBV9 and J is TRBJ2-1; D is ambiguous. The CDR3 sequence is 15 residues long. From germline, CDR1 is SGDLS and CDR2 YYNGEE. The germline V and J ends were trimmed by 5 bases and 6 bases, with 18 bases remaining between them.

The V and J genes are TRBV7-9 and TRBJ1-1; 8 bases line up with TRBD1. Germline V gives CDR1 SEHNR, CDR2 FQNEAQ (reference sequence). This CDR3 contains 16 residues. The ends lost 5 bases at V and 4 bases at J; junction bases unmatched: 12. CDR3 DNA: TGTGCCAGCAGCATTACAGGGGGGGAGGCAACCACTGAAGCTTTCTTT. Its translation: CASSITGGEATTEAFF.

CDR3 sequence: CASSPTGVTETQYF. The CDR3 DNA follows: TGTGCCAGCAGTCCAACAGGGGTGACGGAGACCCAGTACTTC. The chain links TRBV28 to TRBJ2-5, with TRBD1 matching over 7 bases. The CDR3 extends over 14 amino acids. V lost 5 bases, J lost 5 bases, and 8 bases stayed unmatched. Germline lookup yields CDR1 MDHEN and CDR2 SYDVKM. Variable domain in full (rest from reference TRBV28 and TRBJ2-5): DVKVTQSSRYLVKRTGEKVFLECVQDMDHENMFWYRQDPGLGLRLIYFSYDVKMKEKGDIPEGYSVSREKKERFSLILESASTNQTSMYLCASSPTGVTETQYFGPGTRLLVL.

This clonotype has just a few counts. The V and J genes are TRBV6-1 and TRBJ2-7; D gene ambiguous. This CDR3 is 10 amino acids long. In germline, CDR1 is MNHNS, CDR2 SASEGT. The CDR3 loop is CASRTYEQYV. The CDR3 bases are TGTGCTAGCAGGACCTACGAGCAGTACGTC.

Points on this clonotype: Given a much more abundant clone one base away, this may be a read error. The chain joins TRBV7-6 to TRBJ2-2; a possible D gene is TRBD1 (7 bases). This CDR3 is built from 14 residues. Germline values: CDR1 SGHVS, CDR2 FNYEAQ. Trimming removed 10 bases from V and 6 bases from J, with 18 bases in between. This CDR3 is CATGDSTYAGELFF. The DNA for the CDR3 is TGTGCCACGGGGGACAGCACATACGCCGGGGAGCTGTTTTTT.

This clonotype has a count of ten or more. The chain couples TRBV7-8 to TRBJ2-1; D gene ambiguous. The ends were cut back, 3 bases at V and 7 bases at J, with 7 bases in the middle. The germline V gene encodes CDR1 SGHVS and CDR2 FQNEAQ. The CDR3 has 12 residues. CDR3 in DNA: TGTGCCAGCAGCTTTAGACTGAATGAGCAGTTCTTC. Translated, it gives CASSFRLNEQFF.

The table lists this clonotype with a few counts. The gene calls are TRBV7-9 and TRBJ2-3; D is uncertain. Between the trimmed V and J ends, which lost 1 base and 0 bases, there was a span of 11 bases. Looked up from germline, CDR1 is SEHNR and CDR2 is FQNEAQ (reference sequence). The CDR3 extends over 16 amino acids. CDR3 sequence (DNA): TGTGCCAGCAGCTTAGGGCGGCAGAGTAGCACAGATACGCAGTATTTT. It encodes CASSLGRQSSTDTQYF.

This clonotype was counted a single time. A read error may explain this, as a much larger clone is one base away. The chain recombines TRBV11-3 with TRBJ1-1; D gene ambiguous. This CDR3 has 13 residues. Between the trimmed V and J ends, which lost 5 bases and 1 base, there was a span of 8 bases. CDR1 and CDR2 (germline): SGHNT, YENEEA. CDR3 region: CASSPHGNTEAFF. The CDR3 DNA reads TGTGCCAGCAGCCCCCACGGGAACACTGAAGCTTTCTTT.

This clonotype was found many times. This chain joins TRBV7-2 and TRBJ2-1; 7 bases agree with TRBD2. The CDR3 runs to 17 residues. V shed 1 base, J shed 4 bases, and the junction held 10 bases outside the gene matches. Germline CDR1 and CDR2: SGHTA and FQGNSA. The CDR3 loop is CASSLELLQRGYNEQFF. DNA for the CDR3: TGTGCCAGCAGCTTAGAACTACTTCAGCGGGGATACAATGAGCAGTTCTTC.